This T cell receptor beta chain was sequenced in a study of blood T cell repertoires in COVID-19. The CDR3 has 15 residues. Germline CDR1 and CDR2: DFQATT and SNEGSKA (reference sequence). With 3 bases removed from V and 5 bases from J, the gap between germline ends came to 17 bases. Here immunoSEQ multiplex PCR was the method, and the copy in TCRdb shows in-frame clones only, minus some. The repertoire consists of about 80,000 clones, with approximately 78% occurring once and the leading ten covering about a third. The sequencing input was peripheral blood. This clonotype was sampled from a woman aged 70-85 years with acute or convalescent COVID-19. J is TRBJ2-1 and V is TRBV20-1; TRBD2 is a possible D gene (7 bases). The CDR3 bases are TGCAGTGCTAGTAGGGGGAGGGATATTCACAATGAGCAGTTCTTC. Its translation: CSASRGRDIHNEQFF.